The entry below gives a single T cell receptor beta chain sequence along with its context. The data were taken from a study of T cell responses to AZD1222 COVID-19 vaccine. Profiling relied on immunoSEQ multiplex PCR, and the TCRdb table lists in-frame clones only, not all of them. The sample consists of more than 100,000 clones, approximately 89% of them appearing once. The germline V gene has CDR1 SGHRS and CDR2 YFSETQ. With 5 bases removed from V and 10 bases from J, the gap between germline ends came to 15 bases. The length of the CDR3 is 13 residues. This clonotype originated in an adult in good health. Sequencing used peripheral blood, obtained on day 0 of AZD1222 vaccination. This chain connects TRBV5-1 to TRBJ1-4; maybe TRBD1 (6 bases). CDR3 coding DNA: TGCGCCAGCAGTGCTCCAGGGGAGGGAAAACTGTTTTTT. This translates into CASSAPGEGKLFF.